The clone carrying this T cell receptor (beta chain) was seen more than once but under ten times. What it binds is not known. The source of the sample is a study of CD8 T cells in ankylosing spondylitis. Findings and limits, study-wide: A number of the motif variants had already been described in reactive arthritis synovial fluid and blood. The authors reported significant enrichment of disease-linked clones in matched ankylosing spondylitis synovial fluid. There was a TCR beta motif, made of fewer than 10 highly homologous variants, that appeared characteristic of ankylosing spondylitis blood.

Library preparation for TCR beta used quantitative 5'-RACE with molecular barcodes. Each CDR3 protein is one row after TCRdb ran MiXCR on the 5' RACE reads. The sample carries about 140,000 distinct CDR3 sequences, 11% recorded once. V was pared by 10 bases and J by 4 bases, with 8 bases of the junction left unmatched. Looked up from germline, CDR1 is SNHLY and CDR2 is FYNNEI. The CDR3 totals 14 residues. The chain employs TRBV2 and TRBJ2-2, with 8 bases identical to TRBD2. The receptor's source is a female donor with ankylosing spondylitis or in good health (not recorded which). The sequenced material came from blood, either unsorted or a sorted T cell fraction (not recorded which). The CDR3 here is CATQSGGATGELFF. The CDR3, as DNA: TGTGCCACCCAATCCGGGGGGGCCACCGGGGAGCTGTTTTTT.